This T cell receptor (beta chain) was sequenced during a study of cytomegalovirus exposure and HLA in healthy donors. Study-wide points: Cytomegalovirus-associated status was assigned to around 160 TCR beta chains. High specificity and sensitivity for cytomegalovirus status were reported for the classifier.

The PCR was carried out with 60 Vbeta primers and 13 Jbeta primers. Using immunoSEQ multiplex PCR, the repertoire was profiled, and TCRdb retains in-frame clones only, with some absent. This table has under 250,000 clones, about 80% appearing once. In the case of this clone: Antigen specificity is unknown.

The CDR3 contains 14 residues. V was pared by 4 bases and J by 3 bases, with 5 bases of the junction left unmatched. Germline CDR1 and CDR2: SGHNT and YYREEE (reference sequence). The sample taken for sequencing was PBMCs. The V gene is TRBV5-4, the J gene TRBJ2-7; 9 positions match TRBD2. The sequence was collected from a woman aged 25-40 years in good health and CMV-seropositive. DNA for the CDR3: TGTGCCAGCAGCGCGCAGCGGGGGGTCTACGAGCAGTACTTC. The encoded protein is CASSAQRGVYEQYF.